A few counts support the clone carrying this TCR beta chain. Its antigen is unknown. The sample is drawn from a study of post-analysis software for immune sequencing data. Overall study findings and caveats: Patients used five TRBV segments, including TRBV5-6, TRBV5-1 and TRBV20-1, more often than controls.

The CDR3 consists of 12 residues. The germline gives CDR1 SQVTM, CDR2 ANQGSEA. Trimming took off 5 bases at V and 3 bases at J, with 10 bases between the two ends. Incorporated into the TCR beta cDNA libraries were unique molecular identifiers, which served to reduce PCR and sequencing biases. TCRdb processed the PCR reads anew with MiXCR; each CDR3 protein has one entry. This table holds fewer than 550,000 distinct CDR3 sequences, 30% to 40% found once. The receptor's source is a girl aged 2-17 years with multiple sclerosis. The chain couples TRBV29-1 to TRBJ1-2; D ambiguous. Sequencing used blood. The CDR3 DNA is TGCAGCGTTTTTCGGGTTGACTATGGCTACACCTTC. Translated: CSVFRVDYGYTF.